What follows are 13 T cell receptor beta chains derived from one specimen sequenced in a study of shared clonotypes between healthy human individuals. It was CD45RO-negative cells, positively selected for CCR7, that made up naive CD8 cells, with terminally differentiated effector memory CD45RA+ cells excluded. Only in-frame clones appear in the TCRdb table, and some are missing; sequencing was by immunoSEQ multiplex PCR. Among fewer than 700,000 clones listed, 85% to 95% were seen once. The source material was naive CD8+ T cells sorted from blood. All receptors derive from a woman aged 25-40 years in good health.

The V call is TRBV5-1, the J call TRBJ2-1; D is uncertain. Germline lookup yields CDR1 SGHRS and CDR2 YFSETQ. The CDR3 is made up of 14 amino acids. V was trimmed by 0 bases and J by 9 bases, leaving 13 bases between them. As DNA, the CDR3 is TGCGCCAGCAGCTTGGCCGGGCCCCCGGGTGAGCAGTTCTTC. Its translation is CASSLAGPPGEQFF.

With respect to this clone: Other DNA variants within this sample encode the same CDR3. The CDR3 spells CASSSTSYEQYF. In DNA, the CDR3 is TGTGCCAGCAGTTCCACTTCCTACGAGCAGTACTTC. The chain is built from TRBV28 and TRBJ2-7, with D hard to call. V was clipped by 4 bases and J by 1 base, with 5 bases between them. The germline V gene encodes CDR1 MDHEN and CDR2 SYDVKM. The CDR3 contains 12 residues.

The gene calls are TRBV28 and TRBJ1-5; D is possibly TRBD1 (5 bases). With 5 bases removed from V and 2 bases from J, the gap between germline ends came to 19 bases. The CDR3 consists of 17 residues. In germline, CDR1 is MDHEN, CDR2 SYDVKM. The CDR3: CASSNIGQGLGNQPQHF. CDR3 nucleotides: TGTGCCAGCAGTAATATAGGCCAGGGTTTGGGCAATCAGCCCCAGCATTTT.

This chain uses TRBV4-2 with TRBJ2-7; TRBD2 agrees at 14 bases. The trim removed 0 bases at V and 4 bases at J, leaving 8 bases unmatched. Germline-derived CDR1 and CDR2 are LGHNA and YNFKEQ. CDR3 length: 18 amino acids. The CDR3 protein is CASSQERIGTSGSYEQYF. CDR3 sequence (DNA): TGTGCCAGCAGCCAAGAAAGAATAGGGACTAGCGGGAGTTACGAGCAGTACTTC.

The chain combines TRBV13 with TRBJ2-7; 11 bases are a match to TRBD2. This CDR3 is built from 15 residues. V was pared by 5 bases and J by 7 bases, with 10 bases of the junction left unmatched. Germline V gene data show CDR1 as PRHDT and CDR2 as FYEKMQ (reference sequence). CDR3 coding DNA: TGTGCCAGCAGCCTCTCACTAGCGGGAGTGCATGAGCAGTACTTC. Translating it yields CASSLSLAGVHEQYF.

The chain couples TRBV5-8 to TRBJ2-1; 10 bases are a match to TRBD2. The CDR3 length is 18 residues. Losses at the gene ends were 0 bases for V and 8 bases for J; bases not matched to a gene: 14. Germline values: CDR1 SGHTS, CDR2 YDEGEE. In DNA form, the CDR3 reads TGTGCCAGCAGCTTGGATCTAGCGGGAGATATTTGGGCGTATGAGCAGTTCTTC. This sequence encodes CASSLDLAGDIWAYEQFF. Drawing the rest from reference TRBV5-8 and TRBJ2-1, the complete variable domain is EAGVTQSPTHLIKTRGQQATLRCSPISGHTSVYWYQQALGLGLQFLLWYDEGEERNRGNFPPRFSGRQFPNYSSELNVNALELEDSALYLCASSLDLAGDIWAYEQFFGPGTRLTVL.

In this sample, this clone turned up once. This chain links TRBV28 with TRBJ2-7; D not certain. This CDR3 has 14 amino acids. Germline-derived CDR1 and CDR2 are MDHEN and SYDVKM. The germline V and J ends were trimmed by 3 bases and 2 bases, with 11 bases remaining between them. The CDR3 coding sequence is TGTGCCAGCAGTTTCCCAGTACCGACCTACGAGCAGTACTTC. It specifies CASSFPVPTYEQYF.

This chain connects TRBV2 to TRBJ2-3; TRBD2 matches at 13 bases. This CDR3 comprises 15 residues. V was clipped by 4 bases and J by 4 bases; unmatched bases: 2. The germline V gene encodes CDR1 SNHLY and CDR2 FYNNEI. Here the CDR3 DNA reads TGTGCCAGCAGTGGACTAGCGGGAGGTCCAGATACGCAGTATTTT. Translating gives CASSGLAGGPDTQYF.

The chain joins TRBV11-2 to TRBJ2-3, with 9 bases aligning to TRBD2. The CDR3 covers 14 residues. CDR1 and CDR2 from the germline V gene are SGHAT and FQNNGV. With V trimmed by 0 bases and J by 6 bases, 1 base remained unmatched. The CDR3 loop is CASSLDAGGDTQYF. CDR3 in DNA: TGTGCCAGCAGCTTAGACGCGGGGGGGGATACGCAGTATTTT.

This chain links TRBV7-2 with TRBJ1-1, with 8 bases identical to TRBD1. The CDR3 extends over 16 amino acids. V gave up 5 bases and J gave up 0 bases; unmatched junction bases: 8. Germline lookup yields CDR1 SGHTA and CDR2 FQGNSA. The CDR3: CASSGRTGFMNTEAFF. Here the CDR3 DNA reads TGTGCCAGCAGCGGGAGGACAGGGTTCATGAACACTGAAGCTTTCTTT.

The V gene is TRBV2, the J gene TRBJ2-1, with D unresolved. The germline V gene encodes CDR1 SNHLY and CDR2 FYNNEI. This CDR3 is built from 12 residues. Trimming left V 0 bases short and J 6 bases short, with 3 bases between. For the CDR3, the DNA is TGTGCCAGCAGTGAAGCAAGCAATGAGCAGTTCTTC. This sequence encodes CASSEASNEQFF.

The rearrangement uses TRBV5-4 and TRBJ1-1, with a weak D call TRBD1 (5 bases). The CDR3 spans 13 residues. The germline V gene encodes CDR1 SGHNT and CDR2 YYREEE (reference sequence). Deletions cut 6 bases from V and 4 bases from J, with 13 bases between. CDR3 coding DNA: TGTGCCAGCACCCCGATGGGGGTCACTGAAGCTTTCTTT. This codes for CASTPMGVTEAFF.

The chain uses TRBV4-1 and TRBJ2-3; D not certain. The CDR3 is 14 amino acids. Trimming removed 4 bases at V and 0 bases at J, with 8 bases between. The germline gives CDR1 MGHRA, CDR2 YSYEKL. The CDR3 sequence: CASSPSISTDTQYF. As DNA, the CDR3 is TGCGCCAGCAGCCCGAGTATTAGCACAGATACGCAGTATTTT.